The 8 T cell receptor beta chains listed next were all sequenced from one sample in a study of cytomegalovirus exposure and HLA in healthy donors. Sequencing used immunoSEQ multiplex PCR; TCRdb keeps in-frame clones, though not all of them. The repertoire holds 150,000 to 200,000 clones, with around 88% as singletons. The sequenced sample was PBMCs. All receptors derive from a woman aged 18-29 years in good health and CMV-seronegative.

V gene TRBV5-4 combines with J gene TRBJ1-1, with D possibly being TRBD1 (6 bases). V shed 2 bases and J shed 6 bases, with 17 bases lying between them. Germline CDR1 is SGHNT and CDR2 is YYREEE (reference sequence). This CDR3 has 15 residues. The CDR3 region has the DNA TGTGCCAGCAGCTTAGGACAGAGCCTGCGAGCTGAAGCTTTCTTT. It translates to CASSLGQSLRAEAFF.

This clone showed up just a few times. DNA for the CDR3: TGTGCCAGCAGCTTAGGAACAACCGATCAGCCCCAGCATTTT. Translation gives CASSLGTTDQPQHF. The chain joins TRBV7-8 to TRBJ1-5; D gene uncertain. In germline, CDR1 is SGHVS, CDR2 FQNEAQ. The CDR3 length is 14 residues. V shed 1 base and J shed 5 bases, with 9 bases lying between them.

This chain joins TRBV27 and TRBJ1-1; tentatively, D is TRBD1 (6 bases). Trimming took off 3 bases at V and 8 bases at J, with 7 bases between the two ends. Germline V gives CDR1 MNHEY, CDR2 SMNVEV (reference sequence). The CDR3 runs 11 residues. CDR3 region: CASSFGQEAFF. The CDR3 coding sequence is TGTGCCAGCAGTTTCGGACAGGAAGCTTTCTTT.

The V gene is TRBV20-1, the J gene TRBJ1-2; no clear D gene. The CDR3 has 11 residues. Trimming cost V 3 bases and J 7 bases, with 9 bases left between them. The germline gives CDR1 DFQATT, CDR2 SNEGSKA (reference sequence). In DNA form, the CDR3 reads TGCAGTGCTAGGGCGTGGAGTGGCTACACCTTC. The encoded protein is CSARAWSGYTF.

This clone was observed a handful of times. The V gene is TRBV2, the J gene TRBJ1-2; D is undetermined. The V and J ends lost 2 bases and 7 bases respectively, with 8 bases between them. This CDR3 has 12 amino acids. The germline V gene has CDR1 SNHLY and CDR2 FYNNEI. The CDR3 nucleotides are TGTGCCAGCAGTGAAAGAGGTGGTGGCTACACCTTC. It encodes CASSERGGGYTF.

The J gene is TRBJ2-1, the V gene TRBV12-5; D gene unclear. The V end was cut by 4 bases, the J end by 12 bases, with 16 bases between. CDR3 length: 13 amino acids. Germline CDR1 LGHNT, CDR2 FRNRAP. The CDR3 nucleotides read TGTGCTAGTGGTTCGATACACCCAACCCGGCAGTTCTTC. Translated: CASGSIHPTRQFF. The entire variable domain, with the rest obtained from reference TRBV12-5 and TRBJ2-1, is as follows: DARVTQTPRHKVTEMGQEVTMRCQPILGHNTVFWYRQTMMQGLELLAYFRNRAPLDDSGMPKDRFSAEMPDATLATLKIQPSEPRDSAVYFCASGSIHPTRQFFGPGTRLTVL.

The chain has TRBV18 and TRBJ1-5; the match to TRBD1 covers 8 bases. Trimming took 3 bases from V and 3 from J; bases not matched to a gene: 4. Germline lookup yields CDR1 KGHSH and CDR2 LQKENI. This CDR3 is 15 amino acids long. The CDR3 DNA is TGTGCCAGCTCACCGGGACAGGCAGACAATCAGCCCCAGCATTTT. It codes for CASSPGQADNQPQHF.

The V call is TRBV29-1, the J call TRBJ2-7; D might be TRBD1 (8 bases). Germline loops: CDR1 SQVTM, CDR2 ANQGSEA. Between the trimmed V and J ends, which lost 1 base and 4 bases, there was a span of 17 bases. The CDR3 covers 15 residues. CDR3 sequence reads: CSVEGGGTGGYEQYF. Here the CDR3 DNA reads TGCAGCGTTGAAGGGGGAGGGACAGGTGGGTACGAGCAGTACTTC.